Here is one T cell receptor (beta chain) with its context. The record originates from a study of CXCR3-negative and CXCR3-positive naive CD8 T cells. CDR1 and CDR2 from the germline V gene are SGHNT and YYREEE (reference sequence). The CDR3 covers 14 residues. Naive CD8+ T cells showed CD45RO-CCR7+CD27+CD95-. The authors made the TRB cDNA libraries by 5' RACE using UMI labels. TCRdb re-called the 5' RACE reads, yielding one record per CDR3 amino acid sequence without DNA. Its table lists about 130,000 distinct CDR3 sequences. Sequencing input: naive CXCR3- CD8+ T cells from blood. Subset described: CD45RO-CCR7+CD27+CD95- naive CD8+ T cells lacking CXCR3 (TNR3-). This chain uses TRBV5-4 with TRBJ2-1; with no DNA, the TCRdb D assignment of TRBD1 cannot be verified. The sequence was obtained from a human donor in good health. Some clones in this sample may be carry-over from other donors' samples. The CDR3 loop reads CASSSRGGTNEQFF.